The 2 T cell receptor beta chains listed next were all sequenced from one sample in a study of T cells in Graves' hyperthyroidism and ophthalmopathy. Amplified regions were TCR beta CDR3 sequences from RNA transcripts. With the HTBI primer set, the TCR CDR3 went through a first round of RT-PCR. MiXCR, run by TCRdb on the multiplex PCR reads, gives a single entry per CDR3 protein. The sample holds roughly 640,000 distinct CDR3 sequences, 16% seen once. Sample: blood. The origin of the receptors is a woman in her forties with Graves' ophthalmopathy.

In this sample, this clonotype turned up many times. This chain joins TRBV7-8 and TRBJ2-5, with D possibly being TRBD2 (5 bases). V was pared by 2 bases and J by 5 bases, with 12 bases between. Germline assignment: CDR1 SGHVS and CDR2 FQNEAQ. This CDR3 is 14 amino acids long. The CDR3 DNA reads as TGTGCCAGCAGCTTAATGGCGGGCGTGGAGACCCAGTACTTC. The encoded protein is CASSLMAGVETQYF. Using reference TRBV7-8 and TRBJ2-5 for the parts outside the CDR3, the full variable domain is GAGVSQSPRYKVAKRGQDVALRCDPISGHVSLFWYQQALGQGPEFLTYFQNEAQLDKSGLPSDRFFAERPEGSVSTLKIQRTQQEDSAVYLCASSLMAGVETQYFGPGTRLLVL.

This clonotype was detected ten times or more. The chain couples TRBV18 to TRBJ2-1, with D possibly called TRBD1 or TRBD2 (6 bases each). This CDR3 has 15 amino acids. V lost 1 base to trimming and J lost 8 bases, with 15 bases between them. Germline V gene lookup returns CDR1 KGHSH and CDR2 LQKENI. CDR3 sequence: CASSPQGEGTHEQFF. The DNA for the CDR3 is TGTGCCAGCTCACCACAGGGGGAAGGGACTCATGAGCAGTTCTTC. Combining the CDR3 with reference TRBV18 and TRBJ2-1 gives the whole variable domain NAGVMQNPRHLVRRRGQEARLRCSPMKGHSHVYWYRQLPEEGLKFMVYLQKENIIDESGMPKERFSAEFPKEGPSILRIQQVVRGDSAAYFCASSPQGEGTHEQFFGPGTRLTVL.